This passage covers 26 T cell receptor beta chains from one sample sequenced in a study of cytomegalovirus exposure and HLA in healthy donors. The PCR ran on 60 Vbeta and 13 Jbeta primers. The protocol was immunoSEQ multiplex PCR, while the TCRdb copy is restricted to in-frame clones and leaves out a portion. The repertoire holds some 140,000 clones, with 60% to 85% as singletons. Sequencing input: PBMCs. These receptors came from a man aged 18 to 29 in good health and CMV-seronegative.

V gene TRBV11-2 combines with J gene TRBJ2-1; the match to TRBD1 covers 7 bases. The CDR3 totals 13 residues. Germline V gene sequence: CDR1 SGHAT, CDR2 FQNNGV. The V segment lost 5 bases and the J segment 5 bases; nucleotides outside the gene matches: 3. CDR3 sequence reads: CASSQTGDNEQFF. CDR3 sequence (DNA): TGTGCCAGCAGCCAAACAGGGGACAATGAGCAGTTCTTC.

CDR3 sequence: CASSLRGYTEAFF. The CDR3 region has the DNA TGTGCCAGCAGTTTGAGGGGGTACACTGAAGCTTTCTTT. This chain joins TRBV27 and TRBJ1-1, with a possible D match to TRBD1 (6 bases). The V and J ends lost 3 bases and 3 bases respectively, with 8 bases between them. Germline lookup yields CDR1 MNHEY and CDR2 SMNVEV (reference sequence). The CDR3 has 13 amino acids.

The J gene is TRBJ1-5, the V gene TRBV4-1; 8 bases are shared with TRBD1. CDR3 length: 15 amino acids. The germline CDR1 and CDR2 sequences are MGHRA and YSYEKL. V shed 1 base and J 4 bases; nucleotides not matched to a gene: 3. The CDR3 bases are TGCGCCAGCAGCCAAGCCGACAGGGGAAATCAGCCCCAGCATTTT. Protein sequence: CASSQADRGNQPQHF.

The table lists this clone with a count of one. The gene calls are TRBV18 and TRBJ2-5; TRBD2 matches 13 bases. The CDR3 covers 15 residues. The V gene's germline CDR1 is KGHSH and CDR2 LQKENI. The V and J ends lost 7 bases and 0 bases, in that order; junction bases with no gene match: 2. This CDR3 is CASYGLAGDQETQYF. The DNA for the CDR3 is TGTGCCAGCTACGGACTAGCGGGAGACCAAGAGACCCAGTACTTC.

The chain couples TRBV7-6 to TRBJ2-5, with D perhaps TRBD1 (6 bases). The last part of the DNA fits TRBJ2-7 better; the J call may be wrong. The CDR3 totals 12 residues. Germline V CDR1 and CDR2: SGHVS, FNYEAQ. This chain's CDR3 is CASRGTSYEQYF. CDR3 in DNA: TGTGCCAGCAGGGGGACAAGCTACGAGCAGTACTTC.

The chain links TRBV19 to TRBJ2-7, with D tentatively TRBD2 (6 bases). Between the trimmed V and J ends, which lost 7 bases and 1 base, there was a span of 17 bases. The germline V gene has CDR1 LNHDA and CDR2 SQIVND (reference sequence). CDR3 size: 15 residues. The CDR3 coding sequence is TGTGCCAGTAAAGGACAAGGGACTCTGTCCTACGAGCAGTACTTC. Translating it yields CASKGQGTLSYEQYF.

V and J are TRBV28 and TRBJ1-3; 7 bases line up with TRBD1. The CDR3 has 15 amino acids. Germline CDR1 and CDR2: MDHEN and SYDVKM. With 6 bases clipped from V and 0 bases from J, the junction kept 5 bases outside the gene matches. CDR3 bases: TGTGCCAGCAGACCAGACAGGGCCTCTGGAAACACCATATATTTT. Amino acids: CASRPDRASGNTIYF.

This sequence joins TRBV6-1 and TRBJ1-2; D possibly corresponds to TRBD1 (6 bases). The V end lost 4 bases, the J end lost 8 bases, and 14 bases lay between the germline ends. The CDR3 spans 13 residues. Germline V CDR1 and CDR2: MNHNS, SASEGT. For the CDR3, the DNA is TGTGCCAGCAGTGTACAGGGACGTGGGGGCTACACCTTC. It encodes CASSVQGRGGYTF.

The CDR3 spells CASSLIRGNNEKLFF. CDR3 in DNA: TGTGCCAGCAGCCTCATCAGGGGAAATAATGAAAAACTGTTTTTT. This rearrangement joins TRBV6-6 to TRBJ1-4; the D gene is possibly TRBD1 (6 bases). The V gene's germline CDR1 is MNHNY and CDR2 SVGAGI (reference sequence). This CDR3 region has 15 residues. Between the trimmed V and J ends, which lost 6 bases and 4 bases, there was a span of 15 bases.

This clone was picked up one time. The V and J genes are TRBV28 and TRBJ2-1; 7 nucleotides line up with TRBD2. This CDR3 is 16 amino acids long. The V gene end was trimmed by 3 bases and the J gene end by 1 base; junction bases not matched to a gene: 6. Germline loops: CDR1 MDHEN, CDR2 SYDVKM. Here the CDR3 reads CASSLSLAASYNEQFF. The CDR3 DNA follows: TGTGCCAGCAGTTTGAGCCTAGCGGCGTCCTACAATGAGCAGTTCTTC.

A few counts support this clone. The chain recombines TRBV7-9 with TRBJ2-5; 7 bases line up with TRBD1. Germline V gene lookup returns CDR1 SEHNR and CDR2 FQNEAQ (reference sequence). With V trimmed by 5 bases and J by 1 base, 4 bases remained unmatched. The CDR3 covers 14 residues. In DNA, the CDR3 is TGTGCCAGCAGCCTCTGGGACAGCCAAGAGACCCAGTACTTC. As protein: CASSLWDSQETQYF.

The V call is TRBV5-1, the J call TRBJ1-2, with D unresolved. Trimming removed 1 base at V and 0 bases at J, with 4 bases between. CDR1 SGHRS and CDR2 YFSETQ come from the germline V gene. The CDR3 is made up of 13 amino acids. The CDR3 region has the DNA TGCGCCAGCAGCTTGTCAGCTAACTATGGCTACACCTTC. Protein: CASSLSANYGYTF.

This clone has only one observation. The V gene is TRBV30, the J gene TRBJ1-5; the D is unclear. Germline loops: CDR1 GTSNPN, CDR2 SVGIG (reference sequence). V was trimmed by 1 base and J by 5 bases, leaving 12 bases between them. The CDR3 is made up of 14 amino acids. The CDR3 protein is CAWSEETGYQPQHF. The CDR3 DNA reads TGTGCCTGGAGTGAGGAAACGGGTTATCAGCCCCAGCATTTT.

This clone has a single count. This rearrangement joins TRBV30 to TRBJ2-3; the D gene is possibly TRBD2 (6 bases). Germline CDR1 and CDR2: GTSNPN and SVGIG (reference sequence). The CDR3 is 14 residues long. The CDR3 protein is CTGERRVGTDTQYF. CDR3 DNA sequence: TGTACGGGGGAGAGGCGAGTCGGCACAGATACGCAGTATTTT. The full variable domain, its missing parts supplied by reference TRBV30 and TRBJ2-3, is SQTIHQWPATLVQPVGSPLSLECTVEGTSNPNLYWYRQAAGRGLQLLFYSVGIGQISSEVPQNLSASRPQDRQFILSSKKLLLSDSGFYLCTGERRVGTDTQYFGPGTRLTVL.

This clone was found once. The chain combines TRBV7-9 with TRBJ1-2; D possibly corresponds to TRBD1 (5 bases). V shed 5 bases and J shed 6 bases, with 16 bases lying between them. CDR1 and CDR2 (germline): SEHNR, FQNEAQ (reference sequence). The CDR3 has 14 residues. CDR3 in DNA: TGTGCCAGCAGCGTCAGGGAACTCGACCATGGCTACACCTTC. Translating it yields CASSVRELDHGYTF.

This clone was found once. This chain uses TRBV5-1 with TRBJ1-2, with D unresolved. The V end was cut by 0 bases, the J end by 4 bases, with 10 bases between. The CDR3 totals 14 residues. Looked up from germline, CDR1 is SGHRS and CDR2 is YFSETQ. The CDR3 nucleotides are TGCGCCAGCAGCTTGGGTGACACATCCTATGGCTACACCTTC. Residues: CASSLGDTSYGYTF.

The chain combines TRBV9 with TRBJ2-3; D unclear. Trimming pared 0 bases from V and 4 bases from J, leaving 12 bases between. The CDR3 runs to 15 residues. Germline V gene sequence: CDR1 SGDLS, CDR2 YYNGEE. This CDR3 reads CASSVGSGFADTQYF. CDR3 bases: TGTGCCAGCAGCGTAGGGTCAGGATTCGCAGATACGCAGTATTTT.

The genes are TRBV19 and TRBJ1-1; 7 bases match TRBD1. Germline loops: CDR1 LNHDA, CDR2 SQIVND (reference sequence). Trimming cost V 6 bases and J 1 base; bases outside gene matches: 8. The CDR3 covers 15 residues. CDR3 nucleotide sequence: TGTGCCAGTAGATCTAGGGACAGAGGGAACACTGAAGCTTTCTTT. It is translated as CASRSRDRGNTEAFF.

The chain joins TRBV6-1 to TRBJ1-2; the D gene is possibly TRBD1 (6 bases). CDR1 is MNHNS, CDR2 SASEGT, per germline. CDR3 length equals 18 residues. Trimming left V 3 bases short and J 8 bases short, with 28 bases between. CDR3 sequence: CASSDDRPTGTEKHGYTF. CDR3 DNA sequence: TGTGCCAGCAGTGATGACAGGCCAACCGGCACGGAGAAGCACGGCTACACCTTC.

This rearrangement joins TRBV7-9 to TRBJ2-1; possibly TRBD1 for D (5 bases). The CDR3 extends over 12 amino acids. Trimming pared 2 bases from V and 7 bases from J, leaving 6 bases between. CDR1 SEHNR and CDR2 FQNEAQ come from the germline V gene (reference sequence). DNA for the CDR3: TGTGCCAGCAGCTTACCAGGGAATGAGCAGTTCTTC. Translated: CASSLPGNEQFF.

J is TRBJ2-2 and V is TRBV2; no definite D call. Looked up from germline, CDR1 is SNHLY and CDR2 is FYNNEI. The CDR3 contains 12 residues. Trimming shortened V by 5 bases and J by 7 bases, and 8 bases separated the two germline ends. In DNA form, the CDR3 reads TGTGCCAGCAGTCGAGTGAGCGGGGAGCTGTTTTTT. Translation gives CASSRVSGELFF. Filled out from reference TRBV2 and TRBJ2-2, the complete variable domain reads EPEVTQTPSHQVTQMGQEVILRCVPISNHLYFYWYRQILGQKVEFLVSFYNNEISEKSEIFDDQFSVERPDGSNFTLKIRSTKLEDSAMYFCASSRVSGELFFGEGSRLTVL.

In DNA, the CDR3 is TGTGCCAGCAGTTCTGCCCTCGGACAGGGAGGCAACTACGAGCAGTACTTC. The encoded protein is CASSSALGQGGNYEQYF. This chain links TRBV25-1 with TRBJ2-5; TRBD1 aligns across 8 bases. Judging by the DNA end, TRBJ2-7 fits better; the J call may be wrong. The CDR3 sequence is 17 residues long. Germline CDR1 MGHDK, CDR2 SYGVNS.

The rearrangement links TRBV6-6 to TRBJ2-3; TRBD1 aligns across 9 bases. The ends lost 6 bases at V and 4 bases at J; junction bases unmatched: 5. Germline V gives CDR1 MNHNY, CDR2 SVGAGI (reference sequence). The CDR3 covers 14 residues. CDR3 protein: CASRPRDRADTQYF. Here the CDR3 DNA reads TGTGCCAGCAGGCCCCGGGACAGGGCAGATACGCAGTATTTT.

The chain joins TRBV7-9 to TRBJ2-7, with D maybe TRBD2 (5 bases). Deletions cut 0 bases from V and 3 bases from J, with 12 bases between. Germline V CDR1 and CDR2: SEHNR, FQNEAQ (reference sequence). CDR3 length: 15 amino acids. DNA for the CDR3: TGTGCCAGCAGCTTAGCGGACGGGGTTTACTACGAGCAGTACTTC. Its translation is CASSLADGVYYEQYF.

This clone was observed a few times. The chain combines TRBV2 with TRBJ1-1; 11 bases line up with TRBD1. Germline V gives CDR1 SNHLY, CDR2 FYNNEI. J gave up 4 bases and V 10 bases, and 11 bases lay outside the gene matches. There are 15 residues in the CDR3. CDR3 region: CAIESPGTGGTEAFF. The CDR3 DNA reads as TGTGCCATCGAAAGCCCCGGGACAGGGGGCACTGAAGCTTTCTTT.

The chain is built from TRBV10-1 and TRBJ2-2, with D perhaps matching TRBD1 (6 bases). Germline loops: CDR1 WNHNN, CDR2 SYGVQD (reference sequence). Trimming left V 0 bases short and J 2 bases short, with 16 bases between. The CDR3 has 18 amino acids. The CDR3 bases are TGCGCCAGCAGTGAGTCCGGACAGACAAATTGTAACACCGGGGAGCTGTTTTTT. Translation: CASSESGQTNCNTGELFF.